The next 15 T cell receptor beta chains were all read from a single sample in a study of T cell changes during pregnancy in multiple sclerosis. Method: immunoSEQ multiplex PCR; TCRdb's copy keeps in-frame clones and lacks some. This table holds about 40,000 clones, around nine tenths found once. The sequences come from CD8+ T cells from peripheral blood mononuclear cells, collected before pregnancy. The receptors stem from a female donor with multiple sclerosis, enrolled in a pregnancy study.

This chain links TRBV18 with TRBJ2-2, with TRBD2 matching 15 bases. V lost 8 bases to trimming and J lost 5 bases; unmatched junction nucleotides: 12. CDR1 is KGHSH and CDR2 is LQKENI in the germline V gene. The CDR3 is made up of 18 amino acids. The CDR3 nucleotides read TGTGCCAGCCCTGGTCCGGGACTAGCGGGAGGACTGACCGGGGAGCTGTTTTTT. Its protein is CASPGPGLAGGLTGELFF.

This clone came up once. This CDR3 reads CASSPRFWGDEQYF. CDR3 in DNA: TGTGCCAGCAGTCCGCGCTTCTGGGGGGACGAGCAGTACTTC. The V gene is TRBV6-6, the J gene TRBJ2-7; a weak D match, TRBD2 (6 bases). From germline, CDR1 is MNHNY and CDR2 SVGAGI (reference sequence). V lost 5 bases, J lost 5 bases, and 16 bases lay in between. CDR3 length equals 14 residues.

The V gene is TRBV4-1, the J gene TRBJ2-2; 8 nucleotides align to TRBD2. CDR3 size: 15 residues. The germline V gene has CDR1 MGHRA and CDR2 YSYEKL. J was trimmed by 7 bases and V by 1 base; bases with no gene match: 5. The CDR3 DNA is TGCGCCAGCAGCCAAGCCCCCCGGGGGGGCGGGGAGCTGTTTTTT. It codes for CASSQAPRGGGELFF.

This clone is a singleton in its sample. The chain links TRBV27 to TRBJ2-7; D possibly corresponds to TRBD1 (6 bases). CDR3 length: 15 residues. V gave up 3 bases and J gave up 0 bases, with 12 bases separating them. Germline V CDR1 and CDR2: MNHEY, SMNVEV (reference sequence). CDR3 sequence reads: CASSFRQALSYEQYF. The CDR3 DNA sequence: TGTGCCAGCAGTTTTAGACAGGCCCTCTCCTACGAGCAGTACTTC.

The chain employs TRBV6-5 and TRBJ1-5; no reliable D call. The V end was cut by 2 bases, the J end by 6 bases, with 11 bases between. CDR3 length: 14 amino acids. Germline V gene data show CDR1 as MNHEY and CDR2 as SVGAGI. CDR3 in amino acids: CASSYEGGSQPQHF. DNA for the CDR3: TGTGCCAGCAGTTACGAGGGAGGCAGTCAGCCCCAGCATTTT.

The rearrangement uses TRBV28 and TRBJ1-2; 8 bases match TRBD1. The CDR3 runs 17 residues. After removal of 0 bases from V and 1 base from J, the junction contained 7 bases not matched to a gene. Germline V lookup: CDR1 MDHEN, CDR2 SYDVKM. The CDR3 sequence: CASSLWARGLDNYGYTF. The DNA of the CDR3 is TGTGCCAGCAGTTTATGGGCCAGGGGGCTAGATAACTATGGCTACACCTTC.

The chain recombines TRBV4-3 with TRBJ2-1; TRBD2 matches 7 bases. Germline CDR1 reads LGHNA; CDR2 reads YSLEER. The V and J ends lost 0 bases and 4 bases, in that order; junction bases with no gene match: 3. This CDR3 comprises 15 residues. The CDR3 region has the DNA TGCGCCAGCAGCCAAGAGGGGGGGGGTTACAATGAGCAGTTCTTC. Translation gives CASSQEGGGYNEQFF.

This clone is deemed medium-sized. The chain combines TRBV19 with TRBJ2-1; D might be TRBD2 (6 bases). Trimming took 7 bases from V and 5 from J, leaving 15 bases between them. The CDR3 totals 14 residues. Germline assignment: CDR1 LNHDA and CDR2 SQIVND (reference sequence). This CDR3 is CASNIIGGNNEQFF. Written as DNA, the CDR3 is TGTGCCAGTAACATCATCGGGGGAAACAATGAGCAGTTCTTC.

This chain connects TRBV6-5 to TRBJ2-3, with a weak D call TRBD2 (5 bases). The V gene's germline CDR1 is MNHEY and CDR2 SVGAGI. Trimming shortened V by 0 bases and J by 1 base, and 5 bases separated the two germline ends. There are 14 residues in the CDR3. In nucleotides, the CDR3 is TGTGCCAGCAGTTACTCCGGGGGCACAGATACGCAGTATTTT. Amino acid sequence: CASSYSGGTDTQYF.

The J gene is TRBJ2-1, the V gene TRBV19; D call uncertain. Trimming took 8 bases from V and 3 from J, leaving 11 bases between them. The CDR3 covers 13 residues. Germline V gives CDR1 LNHDA, CDR2 SQIVND (reference sequence). The CDR3 nucleotides read TGTGCCAGTTCGAAAGACAACTACAATGAGCAGTTCTTC. Its protein is CASSKDNYNEQFF.

The chain uses TRBV5-1 and TRBJ2-2; 7 bases map to TRBD2. The CDR3 runs to 13 residues. V shed 7 bases and J 4 bases; nucleotides not matched to a gene: 4. Germline V gene lookup returns CDR1 SGHRS and CDR2 YFSETQ. The CDR3 region is CASQGLSTGELFF. As DNA, the CDR3 is TGCGCCAGCCAGGGACTATCCACCGGGGAGCTGTTTTTT.

The gene calls are TRBV21-1 and TRBJ1-3; the table names TRBD1, a call not compared with the DNA. TRBV21-1 is designated a pseudogene. The CDR3 consists of 16 residues. The CDR3 loop is CASSIDSPTEGNTIYF. The CDR3 DNA is TGTGCCAGCAGCATTGACAGTCCAACGGAGGGAAACACCATATATTTT.

The chain employs TRBV7-8 and TRBJ1-1, with 8 bases aligning to TRBD1. V was clipped by 3 bases and J by 1 base; unmatched bases: 1. CDR3 length: 14 residues. In germline, CDR1 is SGHVS, CDR2 FQNEAQ. The CDR3 DNA is TGTGCCAGCAGCTTGACAGGGGCGAACACTGAAGCTTTCTTT. It yields the protein CASSLTGANTEAFF.

The gene calls are TRBV7-9 and TRBJ2-7; D is perhaps TRBD2 (6 bases). The V and J ends lost 6 bases and 5 bases respectively, with 17 bases between them. This CDR3 region has 14 residues. Germline V lookup: CDR1 SEHNR, CDR2 FQNEAQ (reference sequence). CDR3 bases: TGTGCCAGCAGTGTACGGGGGACGAACGACGAGCAGTACTTC. Encoded protein: CASSVRGTNDEQYF. Full variable domain (rest looked up from reference TRBV7-9 and TRBJ2-7): DTGVSQNPRHKITKRGQNVTFRCDPISEHNRLYWYRQTLGQGPEFLTYFQNEAQLEKSRLLSDRFSAERPKGSFSTLEIQRTEQGDSAMYLCASSVRGTNDEQYFGPGTRLTVT.

This clone was observed once. The genes are TRBV7-9 and TRBJ2-2; D perhaps matches TRBD1 (5 bases). V was trimmed by 11 bases and J by 6 bases, leaving 31 bases between them. This CDR3 has 18 residues. The germline gives CDR1 SEHNR, CDR2 FQNEAQ (reference sequence). The CDR3 DNA is TGTGCCCTTCAGGGCGGCCTCCTCTCCAGAACGTTATCCGGGGAGCTGTTTTTT. Amino acid sequence: CALQGGLLSRTLSGELFF.